This T cell receptor beta chain was retrieved from a study of Ad26.COV2.S vaccination and SARS-CoV-2 variants. The overall study: Intramuscularly, Ad26.COV2.S was given either once or twice, 56 days apart.

Treatment described: approximately 18 received Ad26.COV2.S at low or high dose, single or two shots; 5 received placebo; per-sample allocation not given. Specimen acquisition occurred on day 63 following the initial vaccine or placebo injection. Assay used: immunoSEQ multiplex PCR; TCRdb lists only in-frame clones, some missing. The table records 400,000 to 500,000 clones, 89% of them present only once. The V gene lost 2 bases and the J gene lost 4 bases, with 9 bases spanning the gap. This CDR3 spans 13 amino acids. The germline V gene encodes CDR1 SGHVS and CDR2 FQNEAQ. The chain carries TRBV7-8 and TRBJ2-7, with D possibly TRBD2 on 6 matching bases. The source was peripheral blood, collected in a trial of Ad26.COV2.S vaccine versus placebo. This clonotype was sampled from a person between 18 and 65 years old who received the Ad26.COV2.S COVID-19 vaccine or a placebo. The CDR3 DNA reads TGTGCCAGCAGCTTATTTGGGGGGTACGAGCAGTACTTC. This encodes CASSLFGGYEQYF.